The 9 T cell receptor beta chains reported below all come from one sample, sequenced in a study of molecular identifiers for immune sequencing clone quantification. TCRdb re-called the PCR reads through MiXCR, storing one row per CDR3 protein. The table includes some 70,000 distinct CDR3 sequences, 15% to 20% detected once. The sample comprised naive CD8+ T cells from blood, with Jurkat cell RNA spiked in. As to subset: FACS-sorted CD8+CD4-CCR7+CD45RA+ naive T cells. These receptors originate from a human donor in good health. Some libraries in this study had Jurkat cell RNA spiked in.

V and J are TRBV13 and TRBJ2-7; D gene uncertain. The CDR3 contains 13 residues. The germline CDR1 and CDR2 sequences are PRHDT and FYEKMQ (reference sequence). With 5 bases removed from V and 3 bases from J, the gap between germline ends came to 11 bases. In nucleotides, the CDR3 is TGTGCCAGCAGCCCTACTACCGACTACGAGCAGTACTTC. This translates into CASSPTTDYEQYF.

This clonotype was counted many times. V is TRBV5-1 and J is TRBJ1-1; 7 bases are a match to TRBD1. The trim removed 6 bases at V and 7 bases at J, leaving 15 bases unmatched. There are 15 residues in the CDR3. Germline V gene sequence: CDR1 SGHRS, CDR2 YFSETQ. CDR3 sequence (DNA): TGCGCCAGCACCTGGGGGGACAGAACAGTGCTTGAAGCTTTCTTT. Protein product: CASTWGDRTVLEAFF.

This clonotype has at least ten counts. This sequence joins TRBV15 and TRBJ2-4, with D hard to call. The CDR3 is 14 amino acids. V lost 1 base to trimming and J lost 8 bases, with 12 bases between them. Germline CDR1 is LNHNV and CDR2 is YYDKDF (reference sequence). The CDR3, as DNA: TGTGCCACCAGCAGAGTAGGCGAGATCGACATTCAGTACTTC. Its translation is CATSRVGEIDIQYF.

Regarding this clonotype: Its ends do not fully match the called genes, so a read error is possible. CDR3 sequence reads: CTSSHDTPYEQYF. The CDR3 coding sequence is TGCACCAGCAGCCACGATACCCCCTACGAGCAGTACTTC. The chain couples TRBV4-1 to TRBJ2-7; D remains ambiguous. The CDR3 is 13 residues long. Germline V gives CDR1 MGHRA, CDR2 YSYEKL.

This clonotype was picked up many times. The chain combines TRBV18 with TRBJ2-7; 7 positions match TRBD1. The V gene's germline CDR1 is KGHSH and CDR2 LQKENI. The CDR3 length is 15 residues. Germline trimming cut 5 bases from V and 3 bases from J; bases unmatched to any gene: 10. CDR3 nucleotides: TGTGCCAGCTCAAAGGAACAGGGGACCTACTACGAGCAGTACTTC. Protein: CASSKEQGTYYEQYF.

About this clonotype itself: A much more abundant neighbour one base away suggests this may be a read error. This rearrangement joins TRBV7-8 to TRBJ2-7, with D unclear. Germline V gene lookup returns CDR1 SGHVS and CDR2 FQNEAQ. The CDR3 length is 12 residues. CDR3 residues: CANSLPSYEQYF. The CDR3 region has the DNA TGTGCCAACAGCTTACCTTCCTACGAGCAGTACTTC.

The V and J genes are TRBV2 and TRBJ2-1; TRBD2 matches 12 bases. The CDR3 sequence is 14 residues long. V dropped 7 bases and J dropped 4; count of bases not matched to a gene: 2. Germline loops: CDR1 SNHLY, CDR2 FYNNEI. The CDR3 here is CASIGTSGYNEQFF. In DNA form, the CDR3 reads TGTGCCAGCATCGGGACTAGCGGGTACAATGAGCAGTTCTTC.

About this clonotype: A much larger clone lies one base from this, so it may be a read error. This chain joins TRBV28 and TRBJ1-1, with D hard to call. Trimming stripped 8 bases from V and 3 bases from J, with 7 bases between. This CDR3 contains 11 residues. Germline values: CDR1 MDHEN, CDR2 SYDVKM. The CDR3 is CASERDTEAFF. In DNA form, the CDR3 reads TGTGCCAGCGAGCGGGACACTGAAGCTTTCTTT.

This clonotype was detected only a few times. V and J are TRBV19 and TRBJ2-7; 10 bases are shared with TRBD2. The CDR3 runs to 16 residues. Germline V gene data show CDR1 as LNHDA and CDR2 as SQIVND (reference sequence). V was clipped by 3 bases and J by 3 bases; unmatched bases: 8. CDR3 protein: CASSIVASGRGYEQYF. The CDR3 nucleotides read TGTGCCAGTAGTATTGTTGCTAGCGGGAGAGGCTACGAGCAGTACTTC. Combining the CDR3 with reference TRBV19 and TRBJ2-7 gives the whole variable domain DGGITQSPKYLFRKEGQNVTLSCEQNLNHDAMYWYRQDPGQGLRLIYYSQIVNDFQKGDIAEGYSVSREKKESFPLTVTSAQKNPTAFYLCASSIVASGRGYEQYFGPGTRLTVT.